Listed below are T cell receptor beta chains from one sample, sequenced in a study of cytomegalovirus exposure and HLA in healthy donors. Assay used: immunoSEQ multiplex PCR; TCRdb lists only in-frame clones, some missing. The repertoire includes 150,000 to 200,000 clones, 80% of them detected once, and about an eighth sits in the top ten. Input material: PBMCs. Source of these receptors: a woman in her 40s in good health and CMV-seronegative. The CDR3 runs from the conserved cysteine through the conserved F or W. D genes are given only for firm matches. The listing skips clone size in some rows; elsewhere it reads once, few, many or a size class.

J: TRBJ2-6
D: -
V: TRBV28
size: -
CDR3: CASSLLAYGSSGNTGANVLTF

J: TRBJ2-7
D: -
V: TRBV7-2
size: -
CDR3: CASSLSYEQYF

J: TRBJ2-3
D: -
V: TRBV10-3
size: -
CDR3: CAISDGRERDTQYF

J: TRBJ2-7
D: -
V: TRBV11-2
size: once
CDR3: CASSLGGRSHSYEQYF

J: TRBJ2-7
D: TRBD1
V: TRBV27
size: -
CDR3: CASRPGGIVKQYF

J: TRBJ2-6
D: -
V: TRBV5-4
size: -
CDR3: CATSSPGANGLTF

J: -
D: -
V: TRBV19
size: -
CDR3: CASTARGSYEQYF

J: TRBJ2-3
D: -
V: TRBV5-8
size: -
CDR3: CASSFWLGSTDTQYF

J: TRBJ2-5
D: -
V: TRBV9
size: once
CDR3: CASSNAPGETQYF

J: TRBJ2-6
D: TRBD2
V: TRBV10-3
size: once
CDR3: CAISELLAGSSGANVLTF

J: TRBJ2-3
D: -
V: TRBV7-9
size: -
CDR3: CSSSGFSGALRGDTQYF

J: TRBJ1-2
D: -
V: TRBV5-4
size: -
CDR3: CASSILQDLSLGYTF

J: TRBJ2-1
D: TRBD2
V: TRBV19
size: -
CDR3: CASRLAGSSYNEQFF

J: TRBJ2-5
D: TRBD2
V: TRBV5-1
size: -
CDR3: CASSLGTSGGKETQYF

J: TRBJ2-5
D: -
V: TRBV7-9
size: -
CDR3: CASSSPISAGGPTQYF

J: TRBJ1-6
D: -
V: TRBV11-3
size: -
CDR3: CASSSEGRVGNSPLHF

J: TRBJ1-2
D: TRBD1
V: TRBV7-8
size: -
CDR3: CASSRAGTGSGGYTF

J: TRBJ2-3
D: -
V: TRBV11-2
size: -
CDR3: CASSLRQSTDTQYF

J: TRBJ2-7
D: -
V: TRBV7-8
size: -
CDR3: CASSIRRAESYEQYF

J: TRBJ1-2
D: -
V: TRBV19
size: few
CDR3: CASSSGQQIYGYTF

J: TRBJ2-7
D: -
V: TRBV6-1
size: once
CDR3: CASSEAVYEQYF

J: TRBJ2-7
D: TRBD1
V: TRBV28
size: -
CDR3: CASSPGQVGTYEQYF

J: TRBJ2-3
D: -
V: TRBV7-3
size: -
CDR3: CASSYRSNTDTQYF

J: TRBJ2-1
D: TRBD2
V: TRBV29-1
size: -
CDR3: CSEGLAGDVEQFF

J: TRBJ2-1
D: TRBD2
V: TRBV5-4
size: -
CDR3: CASSFKLAGAMKQFF

J: TRBJ2-3
D: TRBD1
V: TRBV5-1
size: -
CDR3: CASSLVAPGDRSTDTQYF

J: TRBJ1-4
D: -
V: TRBV4-3
size: -
CDR3: CASSQDRNEKLFF

J: TRBJ2-7
D: TRBD1
V: TRBV19
size: once
CDR3: CASSVGTGNYEQYF

J: TRBJ2-1
D: -
V: TRBV6-5
size: medium-sized
CDR3: CASSYGTSYNEQFF

J: TRBJ2-7
D: TRBD2
V: TRBV28
size: -
CDR3: CASSLAGGYSYEQYF

J: TRBJ1-5
D: TRBD1
V: TRBV25-1
size: -
CDR3: CASSGRQGASNQPQHF

J: TRBJ2-7
D: -
V: TRBV7-2
size: -
CDR3: CASSSETGYEQYF

J: TRBJ2-2
D: TRBD1
V: TRBV19
size: few
CDR3: CASSIIRDRATGELFF

J: TRBJ2-6
D: -
V: TRBV7-9
size: -
CDR3: CASSLWGRGANVLTF

J: TRBJ2-1
D: -
V: TRBV7-3
size: -
CDR3: CASSFFGGPLSYNEQFF

J: TRBJ1-2
D: -
V: TRBV7-2
size: -
CDR3: CASSPTRGNYGYTF

J: TRBJ2-7
D: -
V: TRBV4-1
size: -
CDR3: CASSPLSSYEQYF

J: TRBJ2-5
D: TRBD2
V: TRBV19
size: -
CDR3: CASSSWGEGRVQETQYF

J: TRBJ2-7
D: -
V: TRBV28
size: -
CDR3: CASALGGGWEQYF

J: TRBJ2-1
D: TRBD1
V: TRBV10-2
size: once
CDR3: CASSEKTRWTGENEQFF

J: TRBJ2-3
D: TRBD2
V: TRBV9
size: -
CDR3: CASSVLTSGGDTQYF

J: TRBJ2-7
D: TRBD1
V: TRBV19
size: -
CDR3: CASSRGQVGSYEQYF

J: TRBJ2-2
D: -
V: TRBV4-3
size: once
CDR3: CASSQEAGTGELFF

J: TRBJ2-3
D: -
V: TRBV19
size: -
CDR3: CASRERGARDTQYF

J: TRBJ2-1
D: -
V: TRBV25-1
size: -
CDR3: CASSEGRGDHNEQFF

J: TRBJ2-2
D: -
V: TRBV7-2
size: once
CDR3: CASSLIASTGELFF

J: TRBJ2-2
D: -
V: TRBV7-3
size: -
CDR3: CASSNRESGELFF

J: TRBJ1-1
D: -
V: TRBV11-3
size: -
CDR3: CASSLTGNTEAFF

J: TRBJ2-5
D: TRBD2
V: TRBV6-4
size: few
CDR3: CASIETSGGGGSQETQYF

J: TRBJ2-1
D: TRBD1
V: TRBV6-1
size: -
CDR3: CASSEGTGAVNEQFF

J: TRBJ2-3
D: -
V: TRBV5-5
size: -
CDR3: CASSLAGTDTQYF

J: TRBJ1-1
D: TRBD1
V: TRBV7-3
size: -
CDR3: CASSSQQGSRKTEAFF

J: TRBJ2-1
D: TRBD2
V: TRBV15
size: -
CDR3: CATSRDLAGGWDEQFF

J: TRBJ1-2
D: -
V: TRBV14
size: few
CDR3: CASSQDRQNYGYTF

J: TRBJ2-5
D: TRBD1
V: TRBV25-1
size: -
CDR3: CASSGIDRDGETQYF